Sequencing of this T cell receptor (beta chain) was carried out in a study of blood T cell repertoires in COVID-19. Study as a whole: Donors in the United States, Italy and Spain gave samples during acute or convalescent COVID-19. PBMCs, B-cell-depleted T cells, or T cells were the source of the cDNA or gDNA that made up the material.

With 0 bases removed from V and 3 bases from J, the gap between germline ends came to 4 bases. This CDR3 region has 14 residues. Germline values: CDR1 SGDLS, CDR2 YYNGEE. While infection was still active, Seattle patients were enrolled and then followed longitudinally. In the original workflow: Using reference gene primer amplification, nucleated cell counts were estimated. Sequencing used immunoSEQ multiplex PCR; TCRdb keeps in-frame clones, though not all of them. The DNA gave D and trimming, while V, J and clone size come from that table. The data hold about 300,000 clones, with approximately 84% observed a single time.

The receptor was isolated from a human donor with COVID-19, enrolled during active disease. The donor label of this sample is uncertain. This rearrangement joins TRBV9 to TRBJ2-6, with D uncertain. Sequenced input: peripheral blood. The CDR3 bases are TGTGCCAGCAGCGTAGTCGGTGGGGCCAACGTCCTGACTTTC. Protein product: CASSVVGGANVLTF.